The 17 T cell receptor beta chains given below trace back to one sample, sequenced in a study of identical twins. TCRdb re-called the 5' RACE reads through MiXCR, storing one row per CDR3 protein. Here the sample spans just under 650,000 distinct CDR3 sequences, roughly 7.1% being singletons. Separately, the same data were catalogued under a study of yellow fever vaccine responses in identical twins.

Sequenced sample: PBMCs. Source of these receptors: a woman aged 18-29 years in good health.

This clonotype was seen only a few times. This rearrangement joins TRBV12-3 or TRBV12-4 to TRBJ2-5; D not resolved. The CDR3 has 13 amino acids. Trimming took 2 bases from V and 5 from J, leaving 9 bases between them. The CDR3 DNA reads as TGTGCCAGCAGTTTACTTAAGGTTGAGACCCAGTACTTC. This translates into CASSLLKVETQYF.

This sequence joins TRBV5-6 and TRBJ1-1, with D unresolved. Deletions cut 4 bases from V and 6 bases from J, with 7 bases between. In germline, CDR1 is SGHDT, CDR2 YYEEEE. This CDR3 has 11 amino acids. This chain's CDR3 is CASSIGSEAFF. CDR3 in DNA: TGTGCCAGCAGCATCGGTTCTGAAGCTTTCTTT.

This clonotype has only a few counts. The chain couples TRBV29-1 to TRBJ2-7; 9 nucleotides match TRBD2. The V gene's germline CDR1 is SQVTM and CDR2 ANQGSEA. The CDR3 has 13 amino acids. J lost 4 bases, V lost 2 bases, and 3 bases had no gene match. In nucleotides, the CDR3 is TGCAGCGTTGAATTTAGCGGGAGATACGAGCAGTACTTC. Its translation: CSVEFSGRYEQYF.

The V call is TRBV6-2 or TRBV6-3, the J call TRBJ1-1; D is unclear. There are 13 residues in the CDR3. With 2 bases removed from V and 7 bases from J, the gap between germline ends came to 11 bases. Germline V gene lookup returns CDR1 MNHEY and CDR2 SVGEGT. CDR3: CASSYGPDGEAFF. The CDR3 bases are TGTGCCAGCAGTTACGGGCCGGACGGTGAAGCTTTCTTT.

V gene TRBV20-1 combines with J gene TRBJ2-3; D remains unclear. The germline CDR1 and CDR2 sequences are DFQATT and SNEGSKA (reference sequence). There are 8 residues in the CDR3. V dropped 5 bases and J dropped 8 bases, with 2 bases sitting between them. The CDR3 nucleotides read TGCAGTGCTGGTACGCAGTATTTT. The encoded protein is CSAGTQYF.

V usage is TRBV28 and J usage is TRBJ2-4, with TRBD1 as a possible D gene (6 bases). The CDR3 extends over 12 amino acids. The germline V gene encodes CDR1 MDHEN and CDR2 SYDVKM. V dropped 3 bases and J dropped 15 bases, with 15 bases sitting between them. CDR3 in amino acids: CASSFGQSEGYF. CDR3 nucleotides: TGTGCCAGCAGTTTTGGACAGAGCGAGGGGTACTTC.

The V gene is TRBV6-5, the J gene TRBJ2-7, with 11 bases matching TRBD2. CDR1 is MNHEY and CDR2 is SVGAGI in the germline V gene. Trimming at V came to 4 bases and at J to 6 bases, leaving 11 bases not matched to a gene. The CDR3 spans 16 residues. CDR3 amino acids: CASSSLSSGRRVEQYF. CDR3 nucleotides: TGTGCCAGCAGTTCTTTATCTAGCGGGAGGAGGGTCGAGCAGTACTTC.

Regarding this clonotype: Its ends do not fully match the called genes, so a read error is possible. The CDR3: CGSSQGGASTDTQYF. In nucleotides, the CDR3 is TGTGGCAGCAGCCAAGGGGGGGCTAGCACAGATACGCAGTATTTT. This sequence joins TRBV3-1 and TRBJ2-3, with D possibly TRBD2 on 7 matching bases. In germline, CDR1 is LGHDT, CDR2 YNNKEL (reference sequence). CDR3 size: 15 residues.

This clonotype has a handful of counts. The chain has TRBV6-1 and TRBJ2-7; 12 bases map to TRBD1. The CDR3 length is 15 residues. V was pared by 6 bases and J by 6 bases, with 9 bases of the junction left unmatched. The germline V gene has CDR1 MNHNS and CDR2 SASEGT. For the CDR3, the DNA is TGTGCCAGCAGCCGACTGGGACAGGGGGCCCTCGAGCAGTACTTC. Protein product: CASSRLGQGALEQYF.

CDR3 in DNA: TGTGCCAGCAGAGGTGATGGCGGCAGCTCCTACAATGAGCAGTTCTTC. Its protein product is CASRGDGGSSYNEQFF. The V call is TRBV7-9, the J call TRBJ2-1; D remains unclear. The V gene's germline CDR1 is SEHNR and CDR2 FQNEAQ (reference sequence). The CDR3 extends over 16 amino acids. Trimming left V 6 bases short and J 0 bases short, with 15 bases between.

This clonotype was found a few times. V and J are TRBV7-2 and TRBJ1-1; D uncertain. CDR3 length: 16 residues. Trimming stripped 1 base from V and 1 base from J, with 13 bases between. The germline gives CDR1 SGHTA, CDR2 FQGNSA. The CDR3 sequence: CASSLVSWQPNTEAFF. The CDR3 region has the DNA TGTGCCAGCAGCTTAGTCAGCTGGCAGCCGAACACTGAAGCTTTCTTT.

There are a few counts of this clonotype. The chain recombines TRBV11-2 with TRBJ2-2; 7 bases are shared with TRBD1. The length of the CDR3 is 16 residues. The germline gives CDR1 SGHAT, CDR2 FQNNGV. Trimming at V came to 6 bases and at J to 2 bases, leaving 9 bases not matched to a gene. CDR3 DNA: TGTGCCAGCAGTCCACCATGGACAGGCAACACCGGGGAGCTGTTTTTT. It codes for CASSPPWTGNTGELFF.

This clonotype was picked up a small number of times. V gene TRBV20-1 combines with J gene TRBJ2-5; D unresolved. Germline CDR1 and CDR2: DFQATT and SNEGSKA (reference sequence). This CDR3 contains 14 residues. Trimming stripped 0 bases from V and 4 bases from J, with 12 bases between. The chain's CDR3 is CSARDQVAGETQYF. The CDR3 nucleotides read TGCAGTGCTAGAGATCAAGTTGCAGGAGAGACCCAGTACTTC.

This clonotype has at least ten counts. CDR3 sequence: CASSENPARPYEQYF. The CDR3 nucleotides are TGTGCCAGCAGTGAAAACCCGGCCCGACCCTACGAGCAGTACTTC. The chain joins TRBV2 to TRBJ2-7; D is unresolved. Germline CDR1 is SNHLY and CDR2 is FYNNEI. Trimming removed 2 bases from V and 2 bases from J, with 13 bases in between. This CDR3 has 15 amino acids.

In this sample, this clonotype turned up a few times. CDR3 in amino acids: CASSQGVAGETQYF. The CDR3 DNA follows: TGTGCCAGCAGCCAAGGGGTAGCGGGAGAGACCCAGTACTTC. The chain combines TRBV4-2 with TRBJ2-5, with TRBD2 matching 7 bases. The CDR3 has 14 amino acids. CDR1 is LGHNA, CDR2 YNFKEQ, per germline. V shed 1 base, J shed 4 bases, and the junction held 3 bases outside the gene matches.

In this sample, this clonotype turned up many times. The genes are TRBV5-1 and TRBJ2-3, with 11 positions matching TRBD2. CDR3 length equals 20 residues. CDR1 and CDR2 from the germline V gene are SGHRS and YFSETQ. V shed 4 bases, J shed 5 bases, and the junction held 21 bases outside the gene matches. CDR3 DNA: TGCGCCAGCAGCCCCTACCCGAGAACTAGCGGGAGTGTCGGCCGAGATACGCAGTATTTT. Its protein product is CASSPYPRTSGSVGRDTQYF.

The chain recombines TRBV29-1 with TRBJ2-1; tentatively, D is TRBD1 (6 bases). CDR1 SQVTM and CDR2 ANQGSEA come from the germline V gene. The CDR3 totals 15 residues. The V and J ends lost 6 bases and 10 bases respectively, with 25 bases between them. The CDR3 here is CSVMKDLEGVGEQFF. The CDR3, as DNA: TGCAGCGTCATGAAGGACCTAGAGGGGGTAGGGGAGCAGTTCTTC.